This TCR beta chain stems from a study of blood T cell repertoires in COVID-19. There are 13 residues in the CDR3. V lost 5 bases to trimming and J lost 13 bases; unmatched junction nucleotides: 9. Germline values: CDR1 MNHEY, CDR2 SMNVEV (reference sequence). Data came from immunoSEQ multiplex PCR; TCRdb stores just in-frame clones and leaves some out. The sample contains 32,000 or so clones, around nine tenths of which appear only once. This clone was counted once. The material sequenced was peripheral blood. The rearrangement uses TRBV27 and TRBJ2-1; TRBD2 matches at 9 bases. The receptor comes from a man aged 70-80 years with acute or convalescent COVID-19. The CDR3 sequence is CASSPRLAAVQFF. In DNA form, the CDR3 reads TGTGCCAGCAGTCCCCGACTAGCGGCAGTCCAGTTCTTC.